This record covers a single T cell receptor (beta chain). Antigen specificity is unknown. TCRdb ran MiXCR on the 5' RACE reads and lists one entry per CDR3 protein. The table has roughly 380,000 distinct CDR3 sequences, approximately 27% seen once. V gave up 4 bases and J gave up 0 bases, with 15 bases separating them. CDR3 length: 16 amino acids. Germline CDR1 is SGHVS and CDR2 is FQNEAQ. The source of the sample is a study of T-cell memory formation after mild COVID-19. Whole-study results and caveats: Researchers report contracting CD4+ clones mostly in CM and EM, with CD8+ clones in EMRA.

This clonotype originated in an adult woman who had mild COVID-19 (a few samples of this study predate the infection). Cell type and time point are not known. The sample taken for sequencing was PBMCs or a T cell subset sorted from them (not recorded which). The rearrangement links TRBV7-8 to TRBJ1-1; tentative D call: TRBD1 (5 bases). The DNA for the CDR3 is TGTGCCAGCAGCTCGCACAGGCCCCCCGTGAACACTGAAGCTTTCTTT. It translates to CASSSHRPPVNTEAFF.